This T cell receptor beta chain was sequenced for a study of prognosis after radiotherapy for stage I lung cancer. At least ten counts were recorded for this clonotype. With V trimmed by 4 bases and J by 6 bases, 9 bases remained unmatched. Germline V lookup: CDR1 MNHNS, CDR2 SASEGT. There are 15 residues in the CDR3. Node negativity on CT and PET/CT was present in all patients, alongside an absence of prior chemotherapy, radiotherapy or other malignancies. CDR3 of TCR beta was amplified from genomic DNA via a two-round multiplex PCR. The first round of PCR was done with primers that matched each TRBV and TRBJ gene. In TCRdb, the multiplex PCR reads were re-called with MiXCR into one record per CDR3 protein. The profile covers 31,000 or so distinct CDR3 sequences, with approximately 51% appearing a single time and 16% taken by the ten largest.

The rearrangement joins TRBV6-1 to TRBJ1-5; 7 bases line up with TRBD1. Source: PBMCs, taken before or after stereotactic body radiation therapy (not recorded which). The clonotype was recovered from a donor at least 50 years old with non-small cell lung cancer. The CDR3 sequence is CASSVSRGSGQPQHF. The CDR3, as DNA: TGTGCCAGCAGTGTAAGCAGGGGGTCGGGTCAGCCCCAGCATTTT.